This is a list of T cell receptor beta chains from one sample in a study of cytomegalovirus exposure and HLA in healthy donors. Data came from immunoSEQ multiplex PCR; TCRdb stores just in-frame clones and leaves some out. Here the sample spans some 140,000 clones, approximately 84% being singletons. The source material was PBMCs. The receptors originated from a woman in her 30s in good health and CMV-seronegative. The CDR3 runs from the conserved cysteine through the conserved F or W. The order of the fields is D gene, V gene, clone size, J gene, CDR3 protein, CDR3 DNA. A D gene is named only where the DNA matches it firmly. A row's size may be missing; if present it is once, few, many or a size class.

D gene: TRBD1; V gene: TRBV18; clone size: NA; J gene: TRBJ1-1; CDR3 protein: CASSPDRGRTEAFF; CDR3 DNA: TGTGCCAGCTCACCTGACAGGGGGCGGACTGAAGCTTTCTTT
D gene: NA; V gene: TRBV6-5; clone size: few; J gene: TRBJ1-5; CDR3 protein: CASSEDRNQPQHF; CDR3 DNA: TGTGCCAGCTCCGAGGACAGAAATCAGCCCCAGCATTTT
D gene: TRBD1; V gene: TRBV10-1; clone size: NA; J gene: TRBJ2-7; CDR3 protein: CASTGKGDRGHEQYF; CDR3 DNA: TGCGCCAGCACCGGAAAGGGGGACAGGGGACACGAGCAGTACTTC
D gene: NA; V gene: TRBV5-6; clone size: once; J gene: TRBJ2-1; CDR3 protein: CASSLGLRSYNEQFF; CDR3 DNA: TGTGCCAGCAGCTTGGGACTTCGCTCCTACAATGAGCAGTTCTTC
D gene: TRBD1; V gene: TRBV2; clone size: NA; J gene: TRBJ1-4; CDR3 protein: CASRDRVGEKLFF; CDR3 DNA: TGTGCCAGCAGAGACAGGGTCGGGGAAAAACTGTTTTTT
D gene: TRBD1; V gene: TRBV18; clone size: NA; J gene: TRBJ2-7; CDR3 protein: CASSRGQGGTYEQYF; CDR3 DNA: TGTGCCAGCTCACGCGGACAGGGGGGCACCTACGAGCAGTACTTC
D gene: NA; V gene: TRBV21-1; clone size: NA; J gene: TRBJ2-7; CDR3 protein: CAIDRDREDEQYF; CDR3 DNA: TGTGCCATAGACCGGGACAGGGAGGACGAGCAGTACTTC
D gene: NA; V gene: TRBV5-5; clone size: NA; J gene: TRBJ2-1; CDR3 protein: CASSLGQYFDEQFF; CDR3 DNA: TGTGCCAGCAGCTTGGGGCAGTATTTCGATGAGCAGTTCTTC
D gene: TRBD1; V gene: TRBV19; clone size: NA; J gene: TRBJ1-2; CDR3 protein: CATNRGQRDGYTF; CDR3 DNA: TGTGCCACTAACAGGGGGCAGCGGGATGGCTACACCTTC
D gene: TRBD1; V gene: TRBV7-6; clone size: NA; J gene: TRBJ1-1; CDR3 protein: CASSPGQWGMNTEAFF; CDR3 DNA: TGTGCCAGCAGCCCGGGACAGTGGGGAATGAACACTGAAGCTTTCTTT
D gene: TRBD1; V gene: TRBV7-7; clone size: NA; J gene: TRBJ2-4; CDR3 protein: CASSLLGQAYGYF; CDR3 DNA: TGTGCTAGCAGCTTACTAGGACAGGCCTACGGGTACTTC
D gene: TRBD1; V gene: TRBV5-4; clone size: NA; J gene: TRBJ1-2; CDR3 protein: CASRETTGGANGYTF; CDR3 DNA: TGTGCCAGCAGGGAGACGACAGGGGGCGCGAACGGCTACACCTTC
D gene: NA; V gene: TRBV9; clone size: NA; J gene: TRBJ1-2; CDR3 protein: CASSAPRGRASNYGYTF; CDR3 DNA: TGTGCCAGCAGCGCCCCGCGGGGTAGGGCGTCAAACTATGGCTACACCTTC
D gene: TRBD2; V gene: TRBV5-1; clone size: NA; J gene: TRBJ2-5; CDR3 protein: CASSFSGAQETQYF; CDR3 DNA: TGCGCCAGCAGCTTTAGCGGGGCCCAAGAGACCCAGTACTTC
D gene: NA; V gene: TRBV4-3; clone size: NA; J gene: TRBJ1-2; CDR3 protein: CASSQDVVSYGYTF; CDR3 DNA: TGCGCCAGCAGCCAAGATGTGGTCAGCTATGGCTACACCTTC
D gene: NA; V gene: TRBV28; clone size: NA; J gene: TRBJ1-5; CDR3 protein: CASNPDSNQPQHF; CDR3 DNA: TGTGCCAGCAACCCGGACAGTAATCAGCCCCAGCATTTT
D gene: TRBD1; V gene: TRBV18; clone size: few; J gene: TRBJ1-4; CDR3 protein: CASSLGQAGEKLFF; CDR3 DNA: TGTGCCAGCTCACTCGGACAGGCGGGTGAAAAACTGTTTTTT
D gene: TRBD2; V gene: TRBV2; clone size: NA; J gene: TRBJ2-3; CDR3 protein: CASNPEGAGTDTQYF; CDR3 DNA: TGTGCCAGCAACCCCGAGGGAGCGGGGACAGATACGCAGTATTTT
D gene: NA; V gene: TRBV2; clone size: NA; J gene: TRBJ1-1; CDR3 protein: CASNEDMNTEAFF; CDR3 DNA: TGTGCCAGCAACGAGGATATGAACACTGAAGCTTTCTTT
D gene: TRBD1; V gene: TRBV5-1; clone size: NA; J gene: TRBJ1-1; CDR3 protein: CASSLNLGQGPTEAFF; CDR3 DNA: TGCGCCAGCAGCTTGAACCTCGGACAGGGGCCCACTGAAGCTTTCTTT